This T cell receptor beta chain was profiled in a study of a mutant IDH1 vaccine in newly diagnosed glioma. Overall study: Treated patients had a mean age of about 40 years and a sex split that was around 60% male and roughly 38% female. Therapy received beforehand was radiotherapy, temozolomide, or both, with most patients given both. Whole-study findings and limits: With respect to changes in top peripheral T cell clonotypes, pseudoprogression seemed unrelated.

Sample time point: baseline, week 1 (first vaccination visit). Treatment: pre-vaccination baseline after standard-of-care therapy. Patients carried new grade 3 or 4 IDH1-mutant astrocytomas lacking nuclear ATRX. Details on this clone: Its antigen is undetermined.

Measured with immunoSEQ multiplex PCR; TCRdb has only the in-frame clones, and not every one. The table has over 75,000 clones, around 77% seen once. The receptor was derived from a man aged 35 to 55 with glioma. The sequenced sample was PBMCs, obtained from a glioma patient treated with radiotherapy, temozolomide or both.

The CDR3 spells CASSLEGASSYNEQFF. CDR3 nucleotides: TGTGCCAGCAGCTTAGAGGGGGCCAGCTCCTACAATGAGCAGTTCTTC. The rearrangement joins TRBV7-6 to TRBJ2-1, with TRBD1 matching over 7 bases. Germline V CDR1 and CDR2: SGHVS, FNYEAQ. CDR3 length: 16 residues. After removal of 1 base from V and 0 bases from J, the junction contained 3 bases not matched to a gene.